A selection of T cell receptor beta chains follows, all from one sample in a study of control samples from healthy donors and cancer patients. The repertoire was sequenced with immunoSEQ multiplex PCR; TCRdb's copy has only in-frame clones and lacks some. The data show some 220,000 clones, roughly 94% seen once. Sequenced input: blood. These TCRs come from a man aged 50-59 years in good health. CDR3s include the opening cysteine and the closing phenylalanine or tryptophan. Fields, in order: CDR3 DNA, CDR3 protein, J gene, clone size, V gene, D gene. D genes are given only for firm matches. Size is stated for part of the rows, as once, few or many counts, or as a class when the clone is expanded.

DNA: TGTGCCAGCAGCTTAAGGAGGGGGGGGAACTCAGAGCAGTACTTC; CDR3: CASSLRRGGNSEQYF; J: TRBJ2-7; size: NA; V: TRBV7-2; D: NA
DNA: TGTGCCAGCACCTTAATCAATCAGCCCCAGCATTTT; CDR3: CASTLINQPQHF; J: TRBJ1-5; size: NA; V: TRBV28; D: NA
DNA: TGTGCCAGCAGCGACCGGGACGCAGGCGCTGGGGCCAACGTCCTGACTTTC; CDR3: CASSDRDAGAGANVLTF; J: TRBJ2-6; size: NA; V: TRBV5-5; D: NA
DNA: TGTGCCAGCTCACCAACGACAAATAGCAATCAGCCCCAGCATTTT; CDR3: CASSPTTNSNQPQHF; J: TRBJ1-5; size: NA; V: TRBV18; D: NA
DNA: TGCGCCAGCAGCTTGTTACAGTCCTCTGGGGCCAACGTCCTGACTTTC; CDR3: CASSLLQSSGANVLTF; J: TRBJ2-6; size: NA; V: TRBV5-1; D: NA
DNA: TGTGCCTGGACAGGGTCTGACGGGGAGACCCAGTACTTC; CDR3: CAWTGSDGETQYF; J: TRBJ2-5; size: NA; V: TRBV30; D: NA
DNA: TGTGCCAGCAGCACGTGGACAGGAGTGAACACTGAAGCTTTCTTT; CDR3: CASSTWTGVNTEAFF; J: TRBJ1-1; size: NA; V: TRBV3-1/TRBV3-2; D: TRBD1
DNA: TGCGCCAGCAGCCAAGAAATGGTACTTGTGGGTTCACCCCTCCACTTT; CDR3: CASSQEMVLVGSPLHF; J: TRBJ1-6; size: NA; V: TRBV4-3; D: NA
DNA: TGTGCCAGCAGGGGCCTAGGAACCGGGGAGCTGTTTTTT; CDR3: CASRGLGTGELFF; J: TRBJ2-2; size: NA; V: TRBV2; D: NA
DNA: TGTGCCAGCAGTGAAATCAGTCGTTACAATGAGCAGTTCTTC; CDR3: CASSEISRYNEQFF; J: TRBJ2-1; size: NA; V: TRBV6-1; D: NA
DNA: TGTGCCAGCAGTTCTCGGGACAGTAGAAGTGAAGCTTTCTTT; CDR3: CASSSRDSRSEAFF; J: TRBJ1-1; size: once; V: TRBV6-5; D: TRBD1
DNA: TGTGCCAGCAGTTACCGGGGCCTGTTCTACGAGCAGTACTTC; CDR3: CASSYRGLFYEQYF; J: TRBJ2-7; size: NA; V: TRBV6-5; D: NA
DNA: TGTGCCAGCAGCCCCCACCCGACTAGCGGGGGCCAACAAGAGACCCAGTACTTC; CDR3: CASSPHPTSGGQQETQYF; J: TRBJ2-5; size: once; V: TRBV4-2; D: TRBD2
DNA: TGTGCCAGCAGCGTCGGGACGTACCAAGAGACCCAGTACTTC; CDR3: CASSVGTYQETQYF; J: TRBJ2-5; size: NA; V: TRBV9; D: NA
DNA: TGTGCCAGCAGTTTTGTAGGGGCACTTAGAGGGGGCACTGAAGCTTTCTTT; CDR3: CASSFVGALRGGTEAFF; J: TRBJ1-1; size: NA; V: TRBV28; D: NA
DNA: TGTGCCAGCAGTCCAGATCCTTCGGGGGGCGCGAACACCGGGGAGCTGTTTTTT; CDR3: CASSPDPSGGANTGELFF; J: TRBJ2-2; size: NA; V: TRBV27; D: NA
DNA: TGTGCCAGTAGTGGCACAGCCGATAATTCACCCCTCCACTTT; CDR3: CASSGTADNSPLHF; J: TRBJ1-6; size: NA; V: TRBV19; D: NA